This T cell receptor (beta chain) originates from a study of T cells after yellow fever vaccination. TCRdb ran MiXCR on the 5' RACE reads and lists one entry per CDR3 protein. The sample carries some 260,000 distinct CDR3 sequences, over 4.5% recorded once. CDR3 length equals 13 residues. The V gene lost 3 bases and the J gene lost 6 bases, with 11 bases spanning the gap. Germline V gives CDR1 MDHEN, CDR2 SYDVKM. The rearrangement links TRBV28 to TRBJ1-2; the D gene is possibly TRBD1 (5 bases). This sample comprised CD4+ T cells sorted from PBMCs, obtained on the day of the yellow fever booster vaccination. This receptor was identified in a man between 18 and 29 years old who received the YFV17D yellow fever vaccine. CDR3 in DNA: TGTGCCAGCAGTTTCGGCAGGGAACATGGCTACACCTTC. It yields the protein CASSFGREHGYTF.